Following are 22 T cell receptor beta chains from one sample sequenced in a study of blood T cell repertoires in COVID-19. This table comes from immunoSEQ multiplex PCR, and its TCRdb copy is limited to in-frame clones, with some not included. This sample yields over 250,000 clones, of which around 91% are seen a single time; around 12% belongs to the top ten. Material for sequencing was peripheral blood. These receptors were collected from a woman aged 55-75 years with acute or convalescent COVID-19.

The V and J genes are TRBV5-1 and TRBJ2-2; no reliable D call. The V gene lost 4 bases and the J gene lost 2 bases, with 12 bases spanning the gap. The CDR3 covers 15 residues. Germline loops: CDR1 SGHRS, CDR2 YFSETQ. CDR3 protein: CASSPTLGNTGELFF. The CDR3 nucleotides read TGCGCCAGCAGCCCGACACTTGGAAACACCGGGGAGCTGTTTTTT.

This chain connects TRBV29-1 to TRBJ1-1; no firm D call. Germline V gene sequence: CDR1 SQVTM, CDR2 ANQGSEA. The CDR3 runs 14 residues. The V gene lost 6 bases and the J gene lost 0 bases, with 14 bases spanning the gap. The DNA of the CDR3 is TGCAGCGTCATTCCGACGGGAATGAACACTGAAGCTTTCTTT. Translating it yields CSVIPTGMNTEAFF.

The chain is built from TRBV5-1 and TRBJ1-1; D may be TRBD1 (6 bases). V lost 2 bases and J lost 3, with 17 bases in between. CDR1 is SGHRS, CDR2 YFSETQ, per germline. The CDR3 totals 16 residues. This chain's CDR3 is CASSLSGTTGYTEAFF. In DNA, the CDR3 is TGCGCCAGCAGCTTATCCGGGACAACCGGTTACACTGAAGCTTTCTTT.

The rearrangement links TRBV5-1 to TRBJ2-7; possibly TRBD2 for D (5 bases). CDR3 length: 16 residues. Germline loops: CDR1 SGHRS, CDR2 YFSETQ. The V and J ends lost 4 bases and 0 bases respectively, with 17 bases between them. The CDR3 loop reads CASSGSRTGNSYEQYF. The CDR3 nucleotides are TGCGCCAGCAGCGGGAGCAGGACGGGGAACTCCTACGAGCAGTACTTC.

The genes are TRBV6-5 and TRBJ1-2, with D possibly being TRBD1 (5 bases). Germline V CDR1 and CDR2: MNHEY, SVGAGI. V dropped 6 bases and J dropped 6 bases, with 14 bases sitting between them. The length of the CDR3 is 13 residues. The chain's CDR3 is CASRDESRDGYTF. The CDR3 DNA follows: TGTGCCAGCAGGGACGAATCCAGGGATGGCTACACCTTC.

This chain connects TRBV15 to TRBJ2-1; 9 nucleotides agree with TRBD2. V was pared by 2 bases and J by 6 bases, with 11 bases of the junction left unmatched. Germline lookup yields CDR1 LNHNV and CDR2 YYDKDF (reference sequence). This CDR3 is built from 17 residues. CDR3 in DNA: TGTGCCACCAGCAGACCTTCTAGCGGGAACCCACCCAATGAGCAGTTCTTC. It is translated as CATSRPSSGNPPNEQFF.

The gene calls are TRBV3-1 (or the pseudogene TRBV3-2) and TRBJ2-2; 10 bases are a match to TRBD2. Germline CDR1 and CDR2: LGHDT and YNNKEL (reference sequence). CDR3 length: 20 residues. V gave up 2 bases and J gave up 2 bases; unmatched junction bases: 14. In nucleotides, the CDR3 is TGTGCCAGCAGCCAACCCTTGATGTCTAGCGGGAGTTTAAACACCGGGGAGCTGTTTTTT. Translating it yields CASSQPLMSSGSLNTGELFF.

Concerning this clone: The junction differs from germline at one of its ends, possibly a read error. This chain joins TRBV5-1 and TRBJ1-5; TRBD1 matches 8 bases. Germline V gene data show CDR1 as SGHRS and CDR2 as YFSETQ. The CDR3 consists of 12 residues. The CDR3 loop is CASSLAGQGHLF. In DNA, the CDR3 is TGCGCCAGCAGCCTGGCAGGACAGGGCCATCTTTTT.

The rearrangement links TRBV13 to TRBJ2-5; D is possibly TRBD1 (5 bases). The V gene lost 2 bases and the J gene lost 1 base, with 8 bases spanning the gap. The CDR3 length is 14 residues. Germline loops: CDR1 PRHDT, CDR2 FYEKMQ (reference sequence). In DNA, the CDR3 is TGTGCCAGCAGCTTAAAGACAGTCCAAGAGACCCAGTACTTC. Translation gives CASSLKTVQETQYF.

V is TRBV29-1 and J is TRBJ1-1; a weak D match, TRBD1 (5 bases). V was cut by 2 bases and J by 4 bases, with 14 bases left in between. The CDR3 spans 14 residues. The germline CDR1 and CDR2 sequences are SQVTM and ANQGSEA. Here the CDR3 reads CSVERGRPATEAFF. CDR3 sequence (DNA): TGCAGCGTTGAAAGGGGCAGGCCCGCCACTGAAGCTTTCTTT.

The chain employs TRBV28 and TRBJ1-3, with TRBD1 matching over 7 bases. V shed 5 bases, J shed 2 bases, and the junction held 6 bases outside the gene matches. CDR1 MDHEN and CDR2 SYDVKM come from the germline V gene. This CDR3 comprises 15 residues. The CDR3 reads CASSLSGGTGNTIYF. In nucleotides, the CDR3 is TGTGCCAGCAGTCTCTCAGGGGGAACTGGAAACACCATATATTTT.

This sequence joins TRBV7-3 and TRBJ2-7; 11 bases fit TRBD1. The germline V gene encodes CDR1 SGHTA and CDR2 FQGTGA. The CDR3 has 16 residues. V shed 2 bases and J 2 bases; nucleotides not matched to a gene: 5. The CDR3 here is CASSLLPGQGAYEQYF. Here the CDR3 DNA reads TGTGCCAGCAGCTTATTACCGGGACAGGGGGCCTACGAGCAGTACTTC.

V gene TRBV27 combines with J gene TRBJ2-7, with TRBD1 as a possible D gene (5 bases). From germline, CDR1 is MNHEY and CDR2 SMNVEV (reference sequence). Trimming left V 6 bases short and J 3 bases short, with 12 bases between. The CDR3 length is 13 residues. The CDR3 coding sequence is TGTGCCAGCAGCCTGGGGCACTTCTACGAGCAGTACTTC. This sequence encodes CASSLGHFYEQYF.

The chain carries TRBV29-1 and TRBJ2-5, with 7 bases lining up with TRBD1. Germline assignment: CDR1 SQVTM and CDR2 ANQGSEA. The J segment lost 4 bases and the V segment lost 8 bases, leaving 19 bases of the junction unmatched. The CDR3 is 16 residues long. The CDR3, as DNA: TGCAGCTCAATTCTAACCACCGGGACAGCCTTAGAGACCCAGTACTTC. Its protein is CSSILTTGTALETQYF.

This chain joins TRBV3-1 (or the pseudogene TRBV3-2) and TRBJ2-3, with a possible D match to TRBD2 (6 bases). CDR1 is LGHDT and CDR2 is YNNKEL in the germline V gene (reference sequence). Trimming pared 4 bases from V and 1 base from J, leaving 9 bases between. This CDR3 is 14 amino acids long. The CDR3 DNA sequence: TGTGCCAGCAGCCTGGGGGGTGGCACAGATACGCAGTATTTT. It translates to CASSLGGGTDTQYF.

The rearrangement joins TRBV28 to TRBJ1-5; no definite D call. This CDR3 has 15 amino acids. Trimming removed 3 bases from V and 0 bases from J, with 9 bases in between. The V gene's germline CDR1 is MDHEN and CDR2 SYDVKM. The DNA for the CDR3 is TGTGCCAGCAGTTTGGAGAGATATAGCAATCAGCCCCAGCATTTT. Amino acids: CASSLERYSNQPQHF.

The chain links TRBV7-2 to TRBJ2-7, with 11 bases lining up with TRBD2. The junction had 5 bases not matched to a gene; V was cut back by 5 bases and J by 2 bases. The CDR3 extends over 15 amino acids. Germline loops: CDR1 SGHTA, CDR2 FQGNSA. This CDR3 reads CASSRGTSGTYEQYF. CDR3 nucleotides: TGTGCCAGCAGCCGTGGGACTAGCGGTACCTACGAGCAGTACTTC.

The rearrangement uses TRBV9 and TRBJ1-3; perhaps TRBD1 as D (6 bases). The CDR3 sequence is 16 residues long. V lost 0 bases to trimming and J lost 1 base, with 11 bases between them. CDR1 and CDR2 from the germline V gene are SGDLS and YYNGEE. The CDR3 bases are TGTGCCAGCAGCGTAGGAGGGGGGGGATCTGGAAACACCATATATTTT. Its translation is CASSVGGGGSGNTIYF.

The count of this clone is one. The chain has TRBV27 and TRBJ2-1; possible D gene TRBD2, 6 bases. CDR3 size: 14 residues. The germline gives CDR1 MNHEY, CDR2 SMNVEV (reference sequence). V was shortened by 3 bases and J by 8 bases, with 14 bases between the two germline ends. The CDR3 here is CASSFFREQYEQFF. CDR3 bases: TGTGCCAGCAGTTTTTTTCGGGAGCAGTATGAGCAGTTCTTC.

The chain recombines TRBV12-3 or TRBV12-4 with TRBJ2-5; no definite D call. The CDR3 covers 12 residues. The V end was cut by 6 bases, the J end by 5 bases, with 10 bases between. The CDR3 spells CASSSLRETQYF. The CDR3 bases are TGTGCCAGCAGCTCCCTCAGGGAGACCCAGTACTTC.

The genes are TRBV5-1 and TRBJ2-7; D possibly corresponds to TRBD2 (5 bases). Germline CDR1 SGHRS, CDR2 YFSETQ. There are 14 residues in the CDR3. Trimming removed 0 bases at V and 3 bases at J, with 10 bases between. CDR3 in amino acids: CASSLDGVGYEQYF. Written as DNA, the CDR3 is TGCGCCAGCAGCTTGGACGGGGTGGGCTACGAGCAGTACTTC.

The chain combines TRBV19 with TRBJ2-7, with TRBD2 matching 13 bases. With V trimmed by 8 bases and J by 5 bases, 12 bases remained unmatched. From germline, CDR1 is LNHDA and CDR2 SQIVND (reference sequence). The CDR3 length is 16 residues. The CDR3 spells CASAKLAGGAQDEQYF. The CDR3 region has the DNA TGTGCCAGTGCGAAACTAGCGGGAGGGGCGCAGGACGAGCAGTACTTC.